What follows are 32 T cell receptor beta chains derived from one specimen sequenced in a study of CD8 T cells in Susac syndrome. With random hexamers, about 0.45 to 1 ug RNA was reverse transcribed. From the immunoSEQ multiplex PCR reads, TCRdb called clonotypes with MiXCR, one entry per CDR3 protein. The table includes 150,000 to 200,000 distinct CDR3 sequences, over 75% detected once. The sequencing sample was made of CD4+ T cells from PBMCs. The receptors were sampled from a human donor with Susac syndrome.

In nucleotides, the CDR3 is TGCAGTGCTAGAACCATTGGACAGGGCTTCCTAGGCTACGAGCAGTACTTC. This gives the protein CSARTIGQGFLGYEQYF. The genes are TRBV20-1 and TRBJ2-7, with 8 bases that match TRBD1. The V and J ends lost 2 bases and 3 bases, in that order; junction bases with no gene match: 15. CDR1 and CDR2 (germline): DFQATT, SNEGSKA (reference sequence). This CDR3 has 17 amino acids.

This chain links TRBV7-9 with TRBJ2-3; TRBD1 aligns across 9 bases. Germline V lookup: CDR1 SEHNR, CDR2 FQNEAQ (reference sequence). V dropped 5 bases and J dropped 9; count of bases not matched to a gene: 9. The CDR3 loop spans 14 amino acids. CDR3 sequence reads: CASSTGQGTGTQYF. The CDR3 bases are TGTGCCAGCAGCACCGGACAGGGGACCGGGACGCAGTATTTT.

The chain links TRBV12-3 or TRBV12-4 to TRBJ1-1; a weak D match, TRBD1 (5 bases). This CDR3 has 13 residues. The V and J ends lost 1 base and 9 bases respectively, with 12 bases between them. Written as DNA, the CDR3 is TGTGCCAGCAGTTTAGGGGCCCGGGGGAAAGCTTTCTTT. It is translated as CASSLGARGKAFF.

V is TRBV18 and J is TRBJ1-5; D is uncertain. This CDR3 has 13 residues. The germline V gene encodes CDR1 KGHSH and CDR2 LQKENI. V shed 2 bases and J shed 5 bases, with 7 bases lying between them. The CDR3 reads CASSPNEDQPQHF. The CDR3 nucleotides are TGTGCCAGCTCACCAAATGAGGATCAGCCCCAGCATTTT.

This rearrangement joins TRBV7-6 to TRBJ2-1; 9 bases are a match to TRBD2. CDR1 is SGHVS and CDR2 is FNYEAQ in the germline V gene. V lost 3 bases and J lost 9; bases outside the gene matches: 6. The CDR3 length is 14 residues. The CDR3 sequence: CASSFSGGPGEQFF. The CDR3 nucleotides read TGTGCCAGCAGCTTCAGCGGGGGGCCCGGTGAGCAGTTCTTC.

This clonotype was detected once. The chain uses TRBV11-2 and TRBJ2-5; D could derive from TRBD1 or TRBD2 (5 bases each). Trimming took 2 bases from V and 9 from J, leaving 10 bases between them. Germline-derived CDR1 and CDR2 are SGHAT and FQNNGV. The CDR3 loop spans 12 amino acids. The CDR3 spells CASSLPEGPQYF. The CDR3 DNA reads as TGTGCCAGCAGCTTACCTGAGGGGCCCCAGTACTTC.

Written as DNA, the CDR3 is TGCAGTGCTAAGACACAGTCCTACAATGAGCAGTTCTTC. It is translated as CSAKTQSYNEQFF. The chain carries TRBV20-1 and TRBJ2-1; unclear D gene. CDR1 is DFQATT, CDR2 SNEGSKA, per germline (reference sequence). The V and J ends lost 4 bases and 1 base respectively, with 8 bases between them. The CDR3 sequence is 13 residues long.

The chain couples TRBV27 to TRBJ1-5; D gene ambiguous. The CDR3 length is 14 residues. V was clipped by 2 bases and J by 7 bases, with 12 bases between them. Per germline, CDR1 MNHEY and CDR2 SMNVEV (reference sequence). In DNA form, the CDR3 reads TGTGCCAGCAGTTTACTAGACTCGGGGCAGCCCCAGCATTTT. This encodes CASSLLDSGQPQHF.

The rearrangement joins TRBV11-2 to TRBJ1-5; D possibly corresponds to TRBD1 (5 bases). The V gene lost 5 bases and the J gene lost 7 bases, with 15 bases spanning the gap. The germline V gene encodes CDR1 SGHAT and CDR2 FQNNGV. This CDR3 region has 14 residues. The CDR3 DNA sequence: TGTGCCAGCAGCGCGGCCACGGGGGACCAGCCCCAGCATTTT. It is translated as CASSAATGDQPQHF. Full variable domain (outside the CDR3, taken from reference TRBV11-2 and TRBJ1-5): EAGVAQSPRYKIIEKRQSVAFWCNPISGHATLYWYQQILGQGPKLLIQFQNNGVVDDSQLPKDRFSAERLKGVDSTLKIQPAKLEDSAVYLCASSAATGDQPQHFGDGTRLSIL.

J is TRBJ2-7 and V is TRBV4-1, with TRBD2 matching 8 bases. The CDR3 consists of 18 residues. Trimming at V came to 1 base and at J to 5 bases, leaving 16 bases not matched to a gene. Germline V CDR1 and CDR2: MGHRA, YSYEKL. The chain's CDR3 is CASSQVVLGLETSHEQYF. CDR3 coding DNA: TGCGCCAGCAGCCAAGTCGTTTTGGGACTAGAAACTTCCCACGAGCAGTACTTC.

The rearrangement uses TRBV4-1 and TRBJ2-1, with TRBD2 matching 10 bases. In germline, CDR1 is MGHRA, CDR2 YSYEKL. V lost 5 bases and J lost 0; bases outside the gene matches: 1. The CDR3 is 15 amino acids. The CDR3 DNA reads TGCGCCAGCAGCGGGACTAGCGTCTCCTACAATGAGCAGTTCTTC. Its protein is CASSGTSVSYNEQFF.

The chain combines TRBV6-1 with TRBJ1-4; a possible D gene is TRBD1 (5 bases). The CDR3 is made up of 15 amino acids. Germline V gives CDR1 MNHNS, CDR2 SASEGT. V lost 2 bases and J 3 bases, leaving 10 bases between the germline ends. The CDR3 sequence: CASSELSGPNEKLFF. The CDR3 DNA reads as TGTGCCAGCAGTGAATTATCGGGGCCTAATGAAAAACTGTTTTTT.

This clonotype was seen only once. The chain recombines TRBV20-1 with TRBJ2-3; the D gene could be TRBD1 or TRBD2 (5 bases each). CDR3 size: 15 residues. Germline V gene lookup returns CDR1 DFQATT and CDR2 SNEGSKA (reference sequence). V shed 3 bases and J shed 1 base, with 14 bases lying between them. The CDR3 region has the DNA TGCAGTGCTAGGGACATGCGGGCCGGCACAGATACGCAGTATTTT. Translating it yields CSARDMRAGTDTQYF.

The rearrangement joins TRBV20-1 to TRBJ1-2, with TRBD1 matching over 8 bases. Germline values: CDR1 DFQATT, CDR2 SNEGSKA (reference sequence). The CDR3 runs to 13 residues. V lost 0 bases to trimming and J lost 8 bases; unmatched junction nucleotides: 5. CDR3 in amino acids: CSAREFGQGGYTF. CDR3 DNA sequence: TGCAGTGCTAGAGAGTTCGGACAGGGAGGCTACACCTTC.

J is TRBJ2-2 and V is TRBV5-1, with 8 bases identical to TRBD1. The V segment lost 4 bases and the J segment 1 base; nucleotides outside the gene matches: 6. The CDR3 runs to 16 residues. CDR1 and CDR2 from the germline V gene are SGHRS and YFSETQ. The CDR3 DNA sequence: TGCGCCAGCAGCATTTTTGACAGGGGGAACACCGGGGAGCTGTTTTTT. This codes for CASSIFDRGNTGELFF.

The chain links TRBV4-1 to TRBJ1-5; weak D call: TRBD1 (5 bases). V gave up 1 base and J gave up 4 bases, with 17 bases separating them. This CDR3 is 17 amino acids long. The V gene's germline CDR1 is MGHRA and CDR2 YSYEKL. The CDR3 here is CASSQVNLLGGNQPQHF. The CDR3, as DNA: TGCGCCAGCAGCCAAGTTAATCTCTTGGGGGGAAATCAGCCCCAGCATTTT.

This chain links TRBV11-1 with TRBJ2-5; a possible D gene is TRBD1 (5 bases). The CDR3 totals 14 residues. Deletions cut 4 bases from V and 5 bases from J, with 14 bases between. Per germline, CDR1 SGHAT and CDR2 FQDESV (reference sequence). The CDR3 here is CASSSRQILETQYF. CDR3 DNA: TGTGCCAGCAGCTCTCGACAGATTTTGGAGACCCAGTACTTC.

This chain connects TRBV14 to TRBJ2-7; D could derive from TRBD1 or TRBD2 (5 bases each). Between the trimmed V and J ends, which lost 2 bases and 7 bases, there was a span of 12 bases. In germline, CDR1 is SGHDN, CDR2 FVKESK. The CDR3 covers 13 residues. In DNA form, the CDR3 reads TGTGCCAGCAGCCAAATGGGGGTGTCTGAGCAGTACTTC. Encoded protein: CASSQMGVSEQYF.

The V and J genes are TRBV6-1 and TRBJ1-1; TRBD1 is a possible D gene (5 bases). V shed 6 bases and J shed 5 bases, with 10 bases lying between them. The CDR3 spans 12 residues. The V gene's germline CDR1 is MNHNS and CDR2 SASEGT. CDR3 in amino acids: CASRLKGTEAFF. The CDR3 DNA sequence: TGTGCCAGCAGACTAAAGGGGACTGAAGCTTTCTTT.

This clonotype came up a few times. The chain is built from TRBV11-3 and TRBJ2-3, with a tentative D call TRBD2 (6 bases). The CDR3 loop spans 15 amino acids. Trimming took off 6 bases at V and 2 bases at J, with 15 bases between the two ends. Germline CDR1 reads SGHNT; CDR2 reads YENEEA. The CDR3 DNA follows: TGTGCCAGCAGTCGGGGAGGTTCGTCCACAGATACGCAGTATTTT. As protein: CASSRGGSSTDTQYF.

The chain links TRBV5-4 to TRBJ2-2, with 9 bases matching TRBD2. The ends lost 1 base at V and 7 bases at J; junction bases unmatched: 5. The CDR3 has 15 residues. Germline CDR1 reads SGHNT; CDR2 reads YYREEE (reference sequence). CDR3 amino acids: CASSLPSGVGGELFF. The DNA for the CDR3 is TGTGCCAGCAGCTTGCCTAGCGGGGTGGGCGGGGAGCTGTTTTTT.

The V call is TRBV20-1, the J call TRBJ1-2; D not resolved. Trimming stripped 3 bases from V and 3 bases from J, with 14 bases between. The CDR3 totals 14 residues. From germline, CDR1 is DFQATT and CDR2 SNEGSKA (reference sequence). CDR3 amino acids: CSASSVKTDYGYTF. Here the CDR3 DNA reads TGCAGTGCTAGTTCAGTAAAGACGGACTATGGCTACACCTTC.

This clonotype has more than one count but fewer than ten. V gene TRBV6-5 combines with J gene TRBJ2-3; D is possibly TRBD1 (6 bases). V shed 7 bases and J shed 3 bases, with 11 bases lying between them. Germline CDR1 reads MNHEY; CDR2 reads SVGAGI. CDR3 length: 13 residues. The CDR3 sequence: CASNWQGTDTQYF. The DNA of the CDR3 is TGTGCCAGCAATTGGCAGGGGACAGATACGCAGTATTTT.

This chain joins TRBV7-8 and TRBJ1-1; D is perhaps TRBD1 (5 bases). Trimming removed 0 bases at V and 0 bases at J, with 11 bases between. Germline lookup yields CDR1 SGHVS and CDR2 FQNEAQ. The CDR3 covers 16 residues. The CDR3 region is CASSLARLDMNTEAFF. Written as DNA, the CDR3 is TGTGCCAGCAGCTTAGCGCGTCTGGACATGAACACTGAAGCTTTCTTT.

About this clonotype itself: The junction differs from germline at one of its ends, possibly a read error. The chain uses TRBV3-1 and TRBJ2-1; 9 nucleotides align to TRBD2. This CDR3 is built from 16 residues. The germline gives CDR1 LGHDT, CDR2 YNNKEL (reference sequence). Here the CDR3 reads CASSPGGTSSHNEQFF. The CDR3, as DNA: TGTGCCAGCAGCCCGGGTGGGACTAGCTCCCACAATGAGCAGTTCTTC.

The CDR3 region has the DNA TGCAGCGTTGTTCAGGGTGGTGAGGAGCAGTACTTC. Its translation is CSVVQGGEEQYF. The chain is built from TRBV29-1 and TRBJ2-7, with a tentative D call TRBD1 (5 bases). Per the germline V gene, CDR1 is SQVTM and CDR2 is ANQGSEA. Trimming stripped 4 bases from V and 7 bases from J, with 14 bases between. This CDR3 is built from 12 residues.

The chain couples TRBV5-1 to TRBJ2-5, with D possibly called TRBD1 or TRBD2 (5 bases each). The CDR3 loop spans 14 amino acids. V shed 7 bases and J shed 1 base, with 14 bases lying between them. CDR1 SGHRS and CDR2 YFSETQ come from the germline V gene. CDR3 nucleotides: TGCGCCAGCGCCCAACCGGGACCCCAAGAGACCCAGTACTTC. Translated: CASAQPGPQETQYF. Supplemented by reference TRBV5-1 and TRBJ2-5, the full variable domain reads KAGVTQTPRYLIKTRGQQVTLSCSPISGHRSVSWYQQTPGQGLQFLFEYFSETQRNKGNFPGRFSGRQFSNSRSEMNVSTLELGDSALYLCASAQPGPQETQYFGPGTRLLVL.

This sequence joins TRBV19 and TRBJ2-1; TRBD2 is a possible D gene (6 bases). Germline CDR1 is LNHDA and CDR2 is SQIVND (reference sequence). Trimming left V 5 bases short and J 0 bases short, with 11 bases between. The CDR3 is made up of 15 amino acids. Written as DNA, the CDR3 is TGTGCCAGTAGTGACGGACTAACCTCCTACAATGAGCAGTTCTTC. Its translation: CASSDGLTSYNEQFF.

The chain combines TRBV5-1 with TRBJ2-7, with 10 nucleotides matching TRBD2. V lost 4 bases to trimming and J lost 3 bases; unmatched junction nucleotides: 7. This CDR3 contains 15 residues. Germline values: CDR1 SGHRS, CDR2 YFSETQ. The DNA for the CDR3 is TGCGCCAGCAGCCTTTCCGGGACTAGCGACTACGAGCAGTACTTC. Protein: CASSLSGTSDYEQYF.

This clonotype has a single count. The chain combines TRBV7-3 with TRBJ1-4; 8 positions agree with TRBD1. After removal of 3 bases from V and 10 bases from J, the junction contained 19 bases not matched to a gene. CDR1 is SGHTA, CDR2 FQGTGA, per germline. This CDR3 region has 18 residues. The CDR3 loop reads CASSFLQTQGGHDGKLFF. The CDR3 region has the DNA TGTGCCAGCAGCTTCCTCCAAACACAGGGGGGACATGATGGAAAACTGTTTTTT.

The V call is TRBV7-9, the J call TRBJ1-1, with a possible D match to TRBD1 (5 bases). The V gene lost 2 bases and the J gene lost 5 bases, with 12 bases spanning the gap. The CDR3 has 14 amino acids. The germline gives CDR1 SEHNR, CDR2 FQNEAQ (reference sequence). The CDR3 protein is CASSLIMGGTEAFF. CDR3 sequence (DNA): TGTGCCAGCAGCTTAATCATGGGGGGTACTGAAGCTTTCTTT.

The rearrangement uses TRBV5-5 and TRBJ2-7; the D gene is possibly TRBD1 (5 bases). Germline V gene data show CDR1 as SGHKS and CDR2 as YYEKEE (reference sequence). This CDR3 region has 15 residues. V lost 3 bases, J lost 5 bases, and 18 bases lay in between. The CDR3 DNA is TGTGCCAGCAGCTCCCGGCAGGGAAAGGTTAACGAGCAGTACTTC. Translating gives CASSSRQGKVNEQYF.